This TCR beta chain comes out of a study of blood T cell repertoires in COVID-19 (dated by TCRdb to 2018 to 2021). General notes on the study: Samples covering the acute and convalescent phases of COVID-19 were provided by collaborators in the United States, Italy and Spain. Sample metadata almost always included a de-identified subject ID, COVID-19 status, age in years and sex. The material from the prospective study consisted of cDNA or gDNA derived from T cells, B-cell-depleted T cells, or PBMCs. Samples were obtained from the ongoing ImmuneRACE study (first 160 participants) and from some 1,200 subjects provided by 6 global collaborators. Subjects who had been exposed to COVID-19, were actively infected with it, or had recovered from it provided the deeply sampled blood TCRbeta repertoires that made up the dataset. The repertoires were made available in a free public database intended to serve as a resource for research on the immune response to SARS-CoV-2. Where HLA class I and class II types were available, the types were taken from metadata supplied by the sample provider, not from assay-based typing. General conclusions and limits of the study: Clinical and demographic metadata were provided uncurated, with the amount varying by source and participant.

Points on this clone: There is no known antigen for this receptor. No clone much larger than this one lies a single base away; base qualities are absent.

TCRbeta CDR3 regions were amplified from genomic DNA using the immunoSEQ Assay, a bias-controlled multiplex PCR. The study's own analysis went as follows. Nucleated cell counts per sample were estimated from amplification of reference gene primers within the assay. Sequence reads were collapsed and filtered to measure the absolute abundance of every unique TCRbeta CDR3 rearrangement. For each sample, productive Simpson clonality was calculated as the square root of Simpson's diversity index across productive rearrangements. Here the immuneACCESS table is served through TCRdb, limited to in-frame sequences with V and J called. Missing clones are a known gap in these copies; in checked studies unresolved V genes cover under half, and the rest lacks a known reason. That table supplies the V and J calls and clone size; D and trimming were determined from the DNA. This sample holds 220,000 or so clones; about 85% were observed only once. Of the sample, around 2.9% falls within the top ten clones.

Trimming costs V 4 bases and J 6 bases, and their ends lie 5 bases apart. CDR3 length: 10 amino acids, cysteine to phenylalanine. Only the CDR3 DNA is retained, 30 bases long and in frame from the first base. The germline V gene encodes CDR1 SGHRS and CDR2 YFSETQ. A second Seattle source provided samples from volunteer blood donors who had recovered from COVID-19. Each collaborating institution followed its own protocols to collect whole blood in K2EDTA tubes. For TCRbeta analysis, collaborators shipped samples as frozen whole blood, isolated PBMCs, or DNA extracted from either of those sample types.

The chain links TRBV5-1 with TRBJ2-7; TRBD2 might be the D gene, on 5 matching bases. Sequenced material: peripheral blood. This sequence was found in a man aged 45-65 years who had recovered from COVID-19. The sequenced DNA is TGCGCCAGCAGCGGACTCGAGCAGTACTTC. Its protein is CASSGLEQYF.